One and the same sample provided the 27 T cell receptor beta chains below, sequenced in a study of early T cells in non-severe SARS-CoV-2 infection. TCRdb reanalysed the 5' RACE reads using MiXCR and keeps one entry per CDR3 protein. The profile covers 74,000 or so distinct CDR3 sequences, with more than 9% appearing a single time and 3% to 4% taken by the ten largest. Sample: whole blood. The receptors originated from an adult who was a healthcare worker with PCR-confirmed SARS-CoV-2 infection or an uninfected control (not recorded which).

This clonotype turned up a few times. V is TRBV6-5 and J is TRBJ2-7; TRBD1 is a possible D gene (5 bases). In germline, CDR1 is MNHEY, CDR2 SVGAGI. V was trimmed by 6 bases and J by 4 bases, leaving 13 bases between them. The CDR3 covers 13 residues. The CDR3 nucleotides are TGTGCCAGCAGACTAATCGACAGTTACGAGCAGTACTTC. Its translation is CASRLIDSYEQYF.

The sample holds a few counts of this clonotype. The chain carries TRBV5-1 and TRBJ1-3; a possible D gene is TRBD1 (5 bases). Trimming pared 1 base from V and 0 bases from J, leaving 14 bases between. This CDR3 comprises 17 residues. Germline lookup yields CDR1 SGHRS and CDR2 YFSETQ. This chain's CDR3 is CASSLLGTADSGNTIYF. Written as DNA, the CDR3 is TGCGCCAGCAGCTTGCTCGGGACGGCCGACTCTGGAAACACCATATATTTT.

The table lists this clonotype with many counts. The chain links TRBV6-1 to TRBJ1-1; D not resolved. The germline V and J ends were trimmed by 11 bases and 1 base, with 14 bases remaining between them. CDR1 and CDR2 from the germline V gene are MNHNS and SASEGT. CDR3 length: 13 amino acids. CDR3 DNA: TGTGCCTCCCGCGATGACGCGAACACTGAAGCTTTCTTT. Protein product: CASRDDANTEAFF.

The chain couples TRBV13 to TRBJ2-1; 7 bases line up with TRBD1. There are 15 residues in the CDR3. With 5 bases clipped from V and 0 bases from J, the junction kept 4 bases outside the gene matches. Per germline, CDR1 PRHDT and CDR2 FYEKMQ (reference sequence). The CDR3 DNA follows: TGTGCCAGCAGCACGGACAGGAACTCCTACAATGAGCAGTTCTTC. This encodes CASSTDRNSYNEQFF.

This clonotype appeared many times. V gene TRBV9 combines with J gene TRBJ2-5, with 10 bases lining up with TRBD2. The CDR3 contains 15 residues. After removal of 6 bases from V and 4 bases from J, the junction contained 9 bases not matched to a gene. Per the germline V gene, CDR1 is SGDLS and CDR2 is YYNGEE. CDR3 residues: CASNQLAGVAETQYF. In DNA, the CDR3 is TGTGCCAGCAACCAGCTAGCGGGGGTGGCAGAGACCCAGTACTTC.

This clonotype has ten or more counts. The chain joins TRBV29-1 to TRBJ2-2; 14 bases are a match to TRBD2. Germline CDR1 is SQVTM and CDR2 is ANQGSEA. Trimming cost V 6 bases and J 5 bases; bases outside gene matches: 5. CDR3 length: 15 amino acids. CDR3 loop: CSVSRLAGGTGELFF. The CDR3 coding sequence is TGCAGCGTCTCTAGACTAGCGGGAGGGACCGGGGAGCTGTTTTTT.

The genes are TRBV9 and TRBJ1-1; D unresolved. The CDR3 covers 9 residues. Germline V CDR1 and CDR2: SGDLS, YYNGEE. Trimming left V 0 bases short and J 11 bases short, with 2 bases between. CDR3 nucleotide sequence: TGTGCCAGCAGCGTAGAGGCTTTCTTT. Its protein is CASSVEAFF.

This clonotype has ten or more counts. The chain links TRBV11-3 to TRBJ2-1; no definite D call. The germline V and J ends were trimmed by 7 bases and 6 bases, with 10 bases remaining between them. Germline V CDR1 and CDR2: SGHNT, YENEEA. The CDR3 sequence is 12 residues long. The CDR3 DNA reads TGTGCCAGCACCTCGATGGGCAATGAGCAGTTCTTC. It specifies CASTSMGNEQFF.

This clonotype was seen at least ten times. CDR3: CASSLGQGPEKLFF. The DNA for the CDR3 is TGTGCCAGTAGCTTGGGACAGGGACCTGAAAAACTGTTTTTT. The chain links TRBV19 to TRBJ1-4; 9 bases line up with TRBD1. J was trimmed by 7 bases and V by 6 bases; bases with no gene match: 6. Germline CDR1 is LNHDA and CDR2 is SQIVND (reference sequence). This CDR3 contains 14 residues.

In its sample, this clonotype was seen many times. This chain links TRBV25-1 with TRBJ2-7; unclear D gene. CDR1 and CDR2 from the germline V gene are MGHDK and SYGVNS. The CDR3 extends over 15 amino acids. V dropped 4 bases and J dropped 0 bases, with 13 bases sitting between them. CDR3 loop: CASSAWRQFSYEQYF. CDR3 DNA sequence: TGTGCCAGCAGTGCCTGGCGGCAGTTCTCCTACGAGCAGTACTTC.

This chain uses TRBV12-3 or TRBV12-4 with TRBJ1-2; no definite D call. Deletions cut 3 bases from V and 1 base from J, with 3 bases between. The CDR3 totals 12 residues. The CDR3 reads CASSFFNYGYTF. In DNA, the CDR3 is TGTGCCAGCAGTTTCTTTAACTATGGCTACACCTTC.

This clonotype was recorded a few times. Here the CDR3 DNA reads TGTGCCAGCTCCCGCCAGGGGCATAATGAAAAACTGTTTTTT. Its protein product is CASSRQGHNEKLFF. The chain recombines TRBV6-1 with TRBJ1-4, with TRBD1 as a possible D gene (6 bases). CDR1 is MNHNS and CDR2 is SASEGT in the germline V gene. V gave up 8 bases and J gave up 4 bases, with 14 bases separating them. The CDR3 is 14 amino acids.

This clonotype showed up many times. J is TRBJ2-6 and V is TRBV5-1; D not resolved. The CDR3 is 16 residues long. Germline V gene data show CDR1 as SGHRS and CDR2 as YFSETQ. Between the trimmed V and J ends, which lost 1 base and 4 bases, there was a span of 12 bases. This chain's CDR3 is CASSLFPYSGANVLTF. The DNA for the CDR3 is TGCGCCAGCAGCTTGTTCCCTTACTCGGGGGCCAACGTCCTGACTTTC.

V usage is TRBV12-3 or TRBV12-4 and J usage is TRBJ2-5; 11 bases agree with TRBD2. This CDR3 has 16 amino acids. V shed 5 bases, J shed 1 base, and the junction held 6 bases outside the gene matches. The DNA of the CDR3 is TGTGCCAGCAGTCCCGGACTAGCGGGCGCCCAAGAGACCCAGTACTTC. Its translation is CASSPGLAGAQETQYF.

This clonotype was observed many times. In DNA, the CDR3 is TGCGCCAGCAGTTCCGGGACAGGGGGCGCAGATACGCAGTATTTT. This codes for CASSSGTGGADTQYF. The chain uses TRBV5-1 and TRBJ2-3; 12 nucleotides align to TRBD1. V lost 5 bases and J lost 4; bases outside the gene matches: 5. This CDR3 comprises 15 residues. Germline values: CDR1 SGHRS, CDR2 YFSETQ.

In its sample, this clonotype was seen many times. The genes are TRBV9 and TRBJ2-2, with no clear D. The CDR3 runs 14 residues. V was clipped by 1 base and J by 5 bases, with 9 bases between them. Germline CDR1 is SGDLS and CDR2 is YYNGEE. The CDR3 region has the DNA TGTGCCAGCAGCGTATTTCCGGGTACCGGGGAGCTGTTTTTT. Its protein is CASSVFPGTGELFF. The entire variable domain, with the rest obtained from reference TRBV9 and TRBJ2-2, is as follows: DSGVTQTPKHLITATGQRVTLRCSPRSGDLSVYWYQQSLDQGLQFLIQYYNGEERAKGNILERFSAQQFPDLHSELNLSSLELGDSALYFCASSVFPGTGELFFGEGSRLTVL.

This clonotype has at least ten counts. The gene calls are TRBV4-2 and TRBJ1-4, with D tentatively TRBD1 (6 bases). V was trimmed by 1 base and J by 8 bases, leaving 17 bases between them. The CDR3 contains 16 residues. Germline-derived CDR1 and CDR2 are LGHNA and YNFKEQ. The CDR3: CASSQAATRGQEKLFF. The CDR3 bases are TGTGCCAGCAGCCAAGCCGCAACCAGGGGCCAGGAAAAACTGTTTTTT.

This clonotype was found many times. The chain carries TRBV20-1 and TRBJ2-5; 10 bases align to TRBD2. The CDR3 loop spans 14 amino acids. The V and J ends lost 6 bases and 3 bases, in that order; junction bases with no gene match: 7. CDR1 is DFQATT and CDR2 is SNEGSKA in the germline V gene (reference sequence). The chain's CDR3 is CSAYTSGAKETQYF. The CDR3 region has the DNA TGCAGTGCCTACACTAGCGGGGCTAAAGAGACCCAGTACTTC.

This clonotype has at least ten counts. The CDR3 DNA reads TGTGCCAGCAGCTTAACTGGGGGTGGCGCCGGGGAGCTGTTTTTT. The encoded protein is CASSLTGGGAGELFF. The rearrangement uses TRBV7-3 and TRBJ2-2; D tentatively fits TRBD1 or TRBD2 (5 bases each). V gave up 0 bases and J gave up 6 bases, with 11 bases separating them. Germline V gene data show CDR1 as SGHTA and CDR2 as FQGTGA. The CDR3 contains 15 residues.

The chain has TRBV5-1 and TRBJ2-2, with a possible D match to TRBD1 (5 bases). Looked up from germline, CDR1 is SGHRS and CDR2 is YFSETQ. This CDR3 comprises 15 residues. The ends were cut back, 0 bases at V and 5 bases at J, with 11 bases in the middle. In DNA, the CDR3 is TGCGCCAGCAGCTTGGTTTCTCCAGGGACCGGGGAGCTGTTTTTT. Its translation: CASSLVSPGTGELFF.

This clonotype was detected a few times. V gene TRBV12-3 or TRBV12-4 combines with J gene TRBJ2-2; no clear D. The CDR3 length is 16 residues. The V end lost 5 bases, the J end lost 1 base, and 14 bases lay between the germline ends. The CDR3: CASSGVGSVNTGELFF. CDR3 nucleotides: TGTGCCAGCAGTGGGGTGGGGTCGGTGAACACCGGGGAGCTGTTTTTT.

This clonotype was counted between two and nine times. The CDR3 DNA sequence: TGTGCCAGCAGAATGGGGGGGTTGAACACCGGGGAGCTGTTTTTT. Translation: CASRMGGLNTGELFF. The chain employs TRBV6-5 and TRBJ2-2, with TRBD2 identical over 7 bases. CDR3 length: 15 residues. The germline V gene has CDR1 MNHEY and CDR2 SVGAGI. With V trimmed by 6 bases and J by 1 base, 5 bases remained unmatched.

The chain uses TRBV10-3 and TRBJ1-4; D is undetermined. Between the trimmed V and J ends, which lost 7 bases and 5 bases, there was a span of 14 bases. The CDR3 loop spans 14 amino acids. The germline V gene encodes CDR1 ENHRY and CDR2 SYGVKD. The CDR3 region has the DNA TGTGCCATCATCCCGGACGGACCGAATGAAAAACTGTTTTTT. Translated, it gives CAIIPDGPNEKLFF.

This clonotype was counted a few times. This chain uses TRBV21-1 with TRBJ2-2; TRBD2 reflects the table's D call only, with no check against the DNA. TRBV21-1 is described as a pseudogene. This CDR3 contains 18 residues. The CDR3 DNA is TGTGCCAGCAGCAAGGGTCCCGGGACTAGCGGAAGAATCGGGGAGCTGTTTTTT. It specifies CASSKGPGTSGRIGELFF.

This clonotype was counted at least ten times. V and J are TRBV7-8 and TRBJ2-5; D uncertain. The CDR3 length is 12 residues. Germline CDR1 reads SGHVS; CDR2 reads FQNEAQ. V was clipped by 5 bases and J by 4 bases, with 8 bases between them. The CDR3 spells CASSLYLETQYF. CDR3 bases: TGTGCCAGCAGCCTTTACTTAGAGACCCAGTACTTC.

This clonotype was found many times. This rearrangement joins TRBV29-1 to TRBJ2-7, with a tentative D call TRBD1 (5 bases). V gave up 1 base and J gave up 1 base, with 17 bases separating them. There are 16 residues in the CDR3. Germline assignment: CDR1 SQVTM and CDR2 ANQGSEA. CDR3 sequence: CSVEVAGMEPSYEQYF. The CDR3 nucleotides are TGCAGCGTTGAAGTGGCAGGGATGGAGCCATCCTACGAGCAGTACTTC.

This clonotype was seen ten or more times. CDR3 in DNA: TGTGCCAGCTCACCTAGACAGGACGCGAACACCGGGGAGCTGTTTTTT. Translated, it gives CASSPRQDANTGELFF. The V call is TRBV18, the J call TRBJ2-2, with TRBD1 as a possible D gene (6 bases). The germline V gene has CDR1 KGHSH and CDR2 LQKENI. V was cut by 3 bases and J by 0 bases, with 11 bases left in between. The CDR3 has 16 amino acids.